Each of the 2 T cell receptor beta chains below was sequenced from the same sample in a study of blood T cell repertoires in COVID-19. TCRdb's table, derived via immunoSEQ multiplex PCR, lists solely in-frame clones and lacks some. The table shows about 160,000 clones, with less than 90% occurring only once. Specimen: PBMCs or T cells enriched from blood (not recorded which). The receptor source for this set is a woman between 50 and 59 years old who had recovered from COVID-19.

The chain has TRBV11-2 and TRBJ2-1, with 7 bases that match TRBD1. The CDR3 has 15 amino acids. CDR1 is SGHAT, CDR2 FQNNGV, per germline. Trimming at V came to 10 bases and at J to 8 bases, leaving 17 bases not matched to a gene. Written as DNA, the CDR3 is TGTGCCACGCAACGGACAGGAAATTTGGGAGATGAGCAGTTCTTC. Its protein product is CATQRTGNLGDEQFF.

The CDR3: CASSQDQGPVYEQYF. The DNA of the CDR3 is TGTGCCAGCAGCCAAGATCAGGGGCCCGTCTACGAGCAGTACTTC. This chain connects TRBV14 to TRBJ2-7; weak D call: TRBD1 (6 bases). V was cut by 0 bases and J by 3 bases, with 12 bases left in between. This CDR3 comprises 15 residues. Germline V lookup: CDR1 SGHDN, CDR2 FVKESK.